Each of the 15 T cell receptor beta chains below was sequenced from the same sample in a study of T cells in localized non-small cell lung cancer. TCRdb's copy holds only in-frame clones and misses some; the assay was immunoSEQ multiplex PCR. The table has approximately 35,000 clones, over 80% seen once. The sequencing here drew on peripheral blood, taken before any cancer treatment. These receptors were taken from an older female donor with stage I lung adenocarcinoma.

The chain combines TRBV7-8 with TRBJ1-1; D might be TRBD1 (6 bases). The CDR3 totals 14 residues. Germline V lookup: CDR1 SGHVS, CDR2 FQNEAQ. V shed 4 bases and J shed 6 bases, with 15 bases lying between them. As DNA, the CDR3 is TGTGCCAGCAGCTCGAAACAGGGTATCGCTGAAGCTTTCTTT. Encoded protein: CASSSKQGIAEAFF.

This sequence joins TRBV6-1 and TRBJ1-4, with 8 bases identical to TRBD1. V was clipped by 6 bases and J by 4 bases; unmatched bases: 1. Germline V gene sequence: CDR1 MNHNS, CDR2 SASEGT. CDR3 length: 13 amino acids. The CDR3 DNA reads TGTGCCAGCAGACAGGGGGTTAATGAAAAACTGTTTTTT. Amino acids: CASRQGVNEKLFF.

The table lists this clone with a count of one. The CDR3 bases are TGTGCCAGCAGCTTTGACAGGGGCTACGAGCAGTACTTC. Encoded protein: CASSFDRGYEQYF. J is TRBJ2-7 and V is TRBV5-4; 8 nucleotides match TRBD1. V shed 2 bases and J 3 bases; nucleotides not matched to a gene: 1. CDR1 is SGHNT and CDR2 is YYREEE in the germline V gene (reference sequence). This CDR3 is built from 13 residues.

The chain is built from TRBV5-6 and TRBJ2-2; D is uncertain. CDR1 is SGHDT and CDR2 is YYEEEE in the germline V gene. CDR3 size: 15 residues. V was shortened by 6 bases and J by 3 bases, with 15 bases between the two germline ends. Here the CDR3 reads CASTTPRSDTGELFF. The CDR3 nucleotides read TGTGCCAGCACCACCCCCCGCAGCGACACCGGGGAGCTGTTTTTT.

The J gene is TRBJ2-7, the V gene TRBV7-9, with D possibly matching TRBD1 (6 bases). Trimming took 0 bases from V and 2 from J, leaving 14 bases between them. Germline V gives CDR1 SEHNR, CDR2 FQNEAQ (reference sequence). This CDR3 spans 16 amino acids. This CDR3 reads CASSLAPGQGTYEQYF. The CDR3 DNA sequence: TGTGCCAGCAGCTTAGCCCCCGGGCAGGGGACCTACGAGCAGTACTTC.

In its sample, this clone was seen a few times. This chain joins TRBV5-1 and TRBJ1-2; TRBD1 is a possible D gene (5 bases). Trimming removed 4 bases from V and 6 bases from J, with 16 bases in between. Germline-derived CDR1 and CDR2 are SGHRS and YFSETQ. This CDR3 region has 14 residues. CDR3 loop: CASSLEGDKHGYTF. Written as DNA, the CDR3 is TGCGCCAGCAGCCTTGAAGGGGATAAACATGGCTACACCTTC.

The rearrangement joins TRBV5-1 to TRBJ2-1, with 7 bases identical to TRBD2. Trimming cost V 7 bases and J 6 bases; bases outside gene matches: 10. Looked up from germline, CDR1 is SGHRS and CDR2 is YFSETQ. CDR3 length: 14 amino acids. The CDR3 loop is CASFTSAPSNEQFF. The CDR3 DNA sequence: TGCGCCAGCTTTACTAGCGCACCCTCCAATGAGCAGTTCTTC.

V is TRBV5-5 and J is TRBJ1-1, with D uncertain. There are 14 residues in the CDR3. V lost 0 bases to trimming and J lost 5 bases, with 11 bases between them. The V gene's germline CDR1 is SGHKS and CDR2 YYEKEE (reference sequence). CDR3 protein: CASSLGPVSTEAFF. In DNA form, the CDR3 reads TGTGCCAGCAGCTTGGGTCCAGTCAGTACTGAAGCTTTCTTT.

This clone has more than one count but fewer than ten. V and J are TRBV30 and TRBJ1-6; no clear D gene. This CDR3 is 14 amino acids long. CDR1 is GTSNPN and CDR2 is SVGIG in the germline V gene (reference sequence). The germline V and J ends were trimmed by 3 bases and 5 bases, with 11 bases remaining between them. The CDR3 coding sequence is TGTGCCTGGAGGTACGCCAGTAATAATTCACCCCTCCACTTT. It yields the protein CAWRYASNNSPLHF.

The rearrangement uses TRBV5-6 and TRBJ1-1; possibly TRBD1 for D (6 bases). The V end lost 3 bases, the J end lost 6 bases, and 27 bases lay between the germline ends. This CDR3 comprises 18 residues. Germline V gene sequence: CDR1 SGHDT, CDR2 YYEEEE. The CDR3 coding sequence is TGTGCCAGCAGCTCATACAGGGAGGCAGAACGGGGGTACGCTGAAGCTTTCTTT. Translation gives CASSSYREAERGYAEAFF.

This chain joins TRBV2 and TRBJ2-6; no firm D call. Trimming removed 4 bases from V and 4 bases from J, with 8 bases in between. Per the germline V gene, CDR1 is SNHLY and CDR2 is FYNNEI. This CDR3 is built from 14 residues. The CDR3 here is CASSGASGANVLTF. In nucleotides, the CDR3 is TGTGCCAGCAGTGGAGCGTCGGGGGCCAACGTCCTGACTTTC.

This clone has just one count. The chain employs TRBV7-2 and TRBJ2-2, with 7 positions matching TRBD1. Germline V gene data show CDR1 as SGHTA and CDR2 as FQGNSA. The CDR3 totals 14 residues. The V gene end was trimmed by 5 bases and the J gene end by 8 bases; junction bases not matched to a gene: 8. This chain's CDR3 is CASSPDRAGGELFF. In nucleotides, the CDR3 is TGTGCCAGCAGCCCCGACAGGGCTGGGGGGGAGCTGTTTTTT.

The CDR3 bases are TGTGCCAGCAGTGAAGTAGGCCAGGGCACAGATACGCAGTATTTT. This encodes CASSEVGQGTDTQYF. This chain joins TRBV2 and TRBJ2-3; no clear D gene. The CDR3 extends over 15 amino acids. Germline CDR1 SNHLY, CDR2 FYNNEI. Trimming pared 1 base from V and 1 base from J, leaving 9 bases between.

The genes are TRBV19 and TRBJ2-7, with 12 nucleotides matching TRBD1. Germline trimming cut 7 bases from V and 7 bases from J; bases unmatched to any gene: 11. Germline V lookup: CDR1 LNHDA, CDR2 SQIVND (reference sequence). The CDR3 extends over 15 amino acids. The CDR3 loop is CASTPTGTGGREQYF. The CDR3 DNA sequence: TGTGCCAGTACCCCTACCGGGACAGGGGGCCGGGAGCAGTACTTC. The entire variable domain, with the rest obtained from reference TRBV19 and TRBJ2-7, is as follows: DGGITQSPKYLFRKEGQNVTLSCEQNLNHDAMYWYRQDPGQGLRLIYYSQIVNDFQKGDIAEGYSVSREKKESFPLTVTSAQKNPTAFYLCASTPTGTGGREQYFGPGTRLTVT.

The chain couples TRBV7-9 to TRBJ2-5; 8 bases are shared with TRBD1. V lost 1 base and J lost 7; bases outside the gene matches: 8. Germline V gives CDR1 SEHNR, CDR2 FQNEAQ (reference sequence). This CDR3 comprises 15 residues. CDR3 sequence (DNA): TGTGCCAGCAGCTTAGGTACAGGGGGTCTCGGGACCCAGTACTTC. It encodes CASSLGTGGLGTQYF.